The 12 T cell receptor beta chains presented below share a single source sample, sequenced in a study of OX40 agonist ivuxolimab in advanced cancers. Sequencing was performed with immunoSEQ multiplex PCR; in TCRdb, only in-frame clones are kept and a portion is missing. The sample shows 65,000 to 95,000 clones, 80% to 95% of them seen only once. The material was CD4+ or CD8+ T cells sorted from blood, obtained in a trial of the OX40 agonist ivuxolimab. The receptors stem from an adult with an advanced solid tumor such as melanoma, head and neck, liver or kidney cancer.

V and J are TRBV6-5 and TRBJ2-1, with 11 nucleotides matching TRBD2. Germline V gene data show CDR1 as MNHEY and CDR2 as SVGAGI. V dropped 4 bases and J dropped 6; count of bases not matched to a gene: 5. This CDR3 is 15 amino acids long. CDR3 coding DNA: TGTGCCAGCAGTTTTCCGGGACTAGCGGCCAATGAGCAGTTCTTC. Translating gives CASSFPGLAANEQFF.

This clone was counted once. Here the CDR3 DNA reads TGTGCCAGCAGCGTTCGAGGGACAGACAATCAGCCCCAGCATTTT. Amino acids: CASSVRGTDNQPQHF. The chain uses TRBV7-8 and TRBJ1-5, with 7 positions matching TRBD1. The junction had 7 bases not matched to a gene; V was cut back by 5 bases and J by 3 bases. The CDR3 spans 15 residues. Germline V gives CDR1 SGHVS, CDR2 FQNEAQ.

The CDR3 protein is CASSLGVVETQYF. CDR3 in DNA: TGTGCCAGCAGCTTGGGGGTGGTGGAGACCCAGTACTTC. The rearrangement links TRBV11-2 to TRBJ2-5; D may match TRBD1 or TRBD2 (5 bases each). Trimming removed 3 bases from V and 5 bases from J, with 10 bases in between. CDR3 length equals 13 residues. Germline CDR1 and CDR2: SGHAT and FQNNGV. Variable domain in full (rest from reference TRBV11-2 and TRBJ2-5): EAGVAQSPRYKIIEKRQSVAFWCNPISGHATLYWYQQILGQGPKLLIQFQNNGVVDDSQLPKDRFSAERLKGVDSTLKIQPAKLEDSAVYLCASSLGVVETQYFGPGTRLLVL.

V gene TRBV27 combines with J gene TRBJ2-5; 8 bases map to TRBD1. The CDR3 totals 15 residues. With 5 bases clipped from V and 2 bases from J, the junction kept 7 bases outside the gene matches. Germline values: CDR1 MNHEY, CDR2 SMNVEV (reference sequence). The CDR3 reads CASSLRQGRQETQYF. Here the CDR3 DNA reads TGTGCCAGCAGTCTTCGACAGGGGAGACAAGAGACCCAGTACTTC.

V gene TRBV19 combines with J gene TRBJ2-4, with D uncertain. The CDR3 contains 14 residues. V lost 7 bases and J lost 0, with 10 bases in between. Germline-derived CDR1 and CDR2 are LNHDA and SQIVND (reference sequence). This chain's CDR3 is CASKGALAKNIQYF. CDR3 sequence (DNA): TGTGCCAGTAAAGGAGCTTTAGCCAAAAACATTCAGTACTTC.

The chain uses TRBV5-1 and TRBJ2-4; TRBD1 aligns across 8 bases. The CDR3 length is 17 residues. Per germline, CDR1 SGHRS and CDR2 YFSETQ. J was trimmed by 4 bases and V by 1 base; bases with no gene match: 10. As DNA, the CDR3 is TGCGCCAGCAGCTTGTCCCCTCCCGGGACAGGTAAAAACATTCAGTACTTC. Translated, it gives CASSLSPPGTGKNIQYF.

This clone was detected only a few times. The chain has TRBV27 and TRBJ1-1; D remains ambiguous. V lost 6 bases and J lost 0, with 11 bases in between. The CDR3 is 14 amino acids. From germline, CDR1 is MNHEY and CDR2 SMNVEV (reference sequence). The CDR3 is CASRARHMNTEAFF. The DNA of the CDR3 is TGTGCCAGCAGAGCACGGCATATGAACACTGAAGCTTTCTTT.

The rearrangement uses TRBV5-1 and TRBJ1-2, with TRBD1 as a possible D gene (5 bases). V lost 3 bases to trimming and J lost 10 bases, with 13 bases between them. The CDR3 is 12 amino acids. From germline, CDR1 is SGHRS and CDR2 YFSETQ. CDR3 protein: CASSSGTNNYTF. The CDR3 region has the DNA TGCGCCAGCAGCTCCGGGACGAACAACTACACCTTC.

This clone was found a few times. The V call is TRBV28, the J call TRBJ1-2; D ambiguous. V was cut by 4 bases and J by 6 bases, with 6 bases left in between. The CDR3 is 11 residues long. The germline V gene encodes CDR1 MDHEN and CDR2 SYDVKM. CDR3 region: CASSSLDGYTF. The CDR3 coding sequence is TGTGCCAGCAGTTCCCTGGATGGCTACACCTTC.

The J gene is TRBJ2-1, the V gene TRBV4-1; D unresolved. The CDR3 spans 13 residues. Germline values: CDR1 MGHRA, CDR2 YSYEKL. The ends were cut back, 0 bases at V and 4 bases at J, with 4 bases in the middle. CDR3 residues: CASSQDIYNEQFF. The CDR3 DNA is TGCGCCAGCAGCCAAGATATTTACAATGAGCAGTTCTTC.

The gene calls are TRBV7-9 and TRBJ1-1, with a possible D match to TRBD1 (6 bases). This CDR3 has 13 amino acids. Per the germline V gene, CDR1 is SEHNR and CDR2 is FQNEAQ (reference sequence). Trimming shortened V by 0 bases and J by 12 bases, and 14 bases separated the two germline ends. The CDR3, as DNA: TGTGCCAGCAGCTTAGCGCAGGGACACGAGTCTTTCTTT. Amino acids: CASSLAQGHESFF.

This clone was observed a handful of times. This rearrangement joins TRBV19 to TRBJ1-1, with no clear D. With 4 bases removed from V and 0 bases from J, the gap between germline ends came to 12 bases. Germline-derived CDR1 and CDR2 are LNHDA and SQIVND (reference sequence). This CDR3 is built from 15 residues. CDR3 DNA sequence: TGTGCCAGTAGTACCCTTACGAAAATGAACACTGAAGCTTTCTTT. It specifies CASSTLTKMNTEAFF.